Following are 9 T cell receptor beta chains from one sample sequenced in a study of blood T cell repertoires in COVID-19. The table came from immunoSEQ multiplex PCR; TCRdb's copy has only in-frame clones and leaves some out. In the table there are some 390,000 clones, around 87% of which are singletons. The source material was peripheral blood. These receptors all come from a human donor in a cohort sampled during active COVID-19.

This sequence joins TRBV7-3 and TRBJ2-2, with TRBD2 as a possible D gene (5 bases). The V gene lost 5 bases and the J gene lost 6 bases, with 7 bases spanning the gap. CDR1 and CDR2 (germline): SGHTA, FQGTGA. The CDR3 has 12 amino acids. The CDR3: CASSPGAGELFF. The CDR3 bases are TGTGCCAGCAGCCCCGGGGCCGGGGAGCTGTTTTTT.

This clone was seen more than once but under ten times. The rearrangement joins TRBV12-3 or TRBV12-4 to TRBJ1-1; D is undetermined. Trimming shortened V by 7 bases and J by 0 bases, and 9 bases separated the two germline ends. This CDR3 region has 13 residues. This CDR3 reads CASTEMMNTEAFF. CDR3 sequence (DNA): TGTGCCAGCACCGAGATGATGAACACTGAAGCTTTCTTT.

The V gene is TRBV5-1, the J gene TRBJ2-1; 13 nucleotides line up with TRBD2. Germline CDR1 SGHRS, CDR2 YFSETQ. V gave up 2 bases and J gave up 10 bases; unmatched junction bases: 3. The CDR3 totals 14 residues. The CDR3 spells CASSFGLAGDEQFF. The CDR3 nucleotides read TGCGCCAGCAGCTTCGGACTAGCGGGAGACGAGCAGTTCTTC.

The V and J genes are TRBV4-2 and TRBJ1-2, with D possibly TRBD1 on 6 matching bases. Germline CDR1 LGHNA, CDR2 YNFKEQ. V lost 0 bases and J 11 bases, leaving 22 bases between the germline ends. The CDR3 is made up of 16 amino acids. The CDR3 here is CASSQDLGGLGEEYTF. The CDR3 coding sequence is TGTGCCAGCAGCCAAGATCTGGGGGGGCTGGGTGAGGAATACACCTTC.

The chain employs TRBV7-8 and TRBJ2-7, with 8 bases that match TRBD2. Germline-derived CDR1 and CDR2 are SGHVS and FQNEAQ. This CDR3 is 17 amino acids long. After removal of 3 bases from V and 3 bases from J, the junction contained 13 bases not matched to a gene. CDR3 DNA: TGTGCCAGCAGCTTTGAGGGTGGTAGCGGGGAGCTCTACGAGCAGTACTTC. Translating it yields CASSFEGGSGELYEQYF.

V and J are TRBV9 and TRBJ1-1; 7 bases are shared with TRBD1. CDR3 length: 16 residues. The germline CDR1 and CDR2 sequences are SGDLS and YYNGEE. V trimming: 0 bases; J trimming: 0 bases; junction bases outside the gene matches: 5. CDR3 loop: CASSVAPTGVNTEAFF. CDR3 DNA sequence: TGTGCCAGCAGCGTAGCCCCTACAGGGGTGAACACTGAAGCTTTCTTT.

J is TRBJ1-1 and V is TRBV5-1; D is uncertain. Trimming removed 6 bases from V and 1 base from J, with 13 bases in between. CDR1 and CDR2 from the germline V gene are SGHRS and YFSETQ. The length of the CDR3 is 14 residues. CDR3 bases: TGCGCCAGCAAGGGTAGCGGATCGAACACTGAAGCTTTCTTT. Translated: CASKGSGSNTEAFF. The complete variable domain, with remaining parts taken from reference TRBV5-1 and TRBJ1-1, reads KAGVTQTPRYLIKTRGQQVTLSCSPISGHRSVSWYQQTPGQGLQFLFEYFSETQRNKGNFPGRFSGRQFSNSRSEMNVSTLELGDSALYLCASKGSGSNTEAFFGQGTRLTVV.

The CDR3 nucleotides read TGTGCCAGCAGCACAGGGAAGCAGGAGCTCCAGTACTTC. Protein product: CASSTGKQELQYF. This chain uses TRBV5-4 with TRBJ2-5; possible D gene TRBD1, 6 bases. V was pared by 4 bases and J by 10 bases, with 17 bases between. CDR1 is SGHNT and CDR2 is YYREEE in the germline V gene (reference sequence). The CDR3 loop spans 13 amino acids.

V gene TRBV6-5 combines with J gene TRBJ1-1; no firm D call. The CDR3 is made up of 15 amino acids. Deletions cut 0 bases from V and 5 bases from J, with 13 bases between. In germline, CDR1 is MNHEY, CDR2 SVGAGI. DNA of the CDR3: TGTGCCAGCAGTTACTCGAGGGTGGTGGAGACTGAAGCTTTCTTT. Amino acids: CASSYSRVVETEAFF.